The 14 T cell receptor beta chains presented below share a single source sample, sequenced in a study of Ad26.COV2.S vaccination and SARS-CoV-2 variants. This table comes from immunoSEQ multiplex PCR, and its TCRdb copy is limited to in-frame clones, with some not included. Among 300,000 to 350,000 clones listed, roughly 84% were seen once. Sample treatment: approximately 18 received Ad26.COV2.S at low or high dose, single or two shots; 5 received placebo; per-sample allocation not given. Repertoires come from day 63 after the first vaccine or placebo injection. The source was peripheral blood, collected in a trial of Ad26.COV2.S vaccine versus placebo. Receptors originate from a person aged 18-60 years who received the Ad26.COV2.S COVID-19 vaccine or a placebo.

The rearrangement links TRBV6-5 to TRBJ1-2; TRBD1 might be the D (5 bases). Germline loops: CDR1 MNHEY, CDR2 SVGAGI. The CDR3 spans 13 residues. The germline V and J ends were trimmed by 8 bases and 5 bases, with 15 bases remaining between them. DNA of the CDR3: TGTGCCAGCTCGGCAGGGTCGGCTTATGGCTACACCTTC. Its translation is CASSAGSAYGYTF.

The chain has TRBV4-1 and TRBJ1-3; D remains unclear. Germline lookup yields CDR1 MGHRA and CDR2 YSYEKL. The CDR3 runs to 16 residues. V was trimmed by 4 bases and J by 0 bases, leaving 13 bases between them. The CDR3 bases are TGCGCCAGCAGCCCCCTAGCGGGTAGCTCTGGAAACACCATATATTTT. This translates into CASSPLAGSSGNTIYF.

The J gene is TRBJ1-2, the V gene TRBV6-5, with a possible D match to TRBD1 (6 bases). CDR1 and CDR2 from the germline V gene are MNHEY and SVGAGI. The CDR3 is made up of 12 amino acids. V was cut by 7 bases and J by 8 bases, with 14 bases left in between. CDR3 protein: CASIRWGAGYTF. DNA of the CDR3: TGTGCCAGCATTCGATGGGGGGCAGGCTACACCTTC.

The chain links TRBV19 to TRBJ1-2; maybe TRBD1 (6 bases). Germline CDR1 reads LNHDA; CDR2 reads SQIVND (reference sequence). The CDR3 runs 13 residues. Between the trimmed V and J ends, which lost 3 bases and 4 bases, there was a span of 9 bases. CDR3 DNA: TGTGCCAGTAGTATGGTGGGGGCCTATGGCTACACCTTC. It yields the protein CASSMVGAYGYTF.

This clone was counted a single time. The genes are TRBV4-1 and TRBJ1-3; unclear D gene. Between the trimmed V and J ends, which lost 0 bases and 4 bases, there was a span of 7 bases. The CDR3 length is 14 residues. In germline, CDR1 is MGHRA, CDR2 YSYEKL. The CDR3: CASSQEGLGNTIYF. The DNA for the CDR3 is TGCGCCAGCAGCCAAGAGGGGTTAGGAAACACCATATATTTT.

The V call is TRBV4-3, the J call TRBJ2-1, with D maybe TRBD1 (5 bases). Looked up from germline, CDR1 is LGHNA and CDR2 is YSLEER. The germline V and J ends were trimmed by 2 bases and 4 bases, with 6 bases remaining between them. The CDR3 runs 13 residues. In DNA form, the CDR3 reads TGCGCCAGCAGCCAAAGACAGTACAATGAGCAGTTCTTC. It specifies CASSQRQYNEQFF.

This chain joins TRBV19 and TRBJ1-5; D unresolved. V dropped 2 bases and J dropped 11 bases, with 13 bases sitting between them. CDR3 size: 13 residues. Germline V CDR1 and CDR2: LNHDA, SQIVND (reference sequence). The CDR3 here is CASSIYSRGAQHF. The CDR3, as DNA: TGTGCCAGTAGTATATACTCGCGCGGGGCCCAGCATTTT. The full variable domain, completed using reference TRBV19 and TRBJ1-5, is DGGITQSPKYLFRKEGQNVTLSCEQNLNHDAMYWYRQDPGQGLRLIYYSQIVNDFQKGDIAEGYSVSREKKESFPLTVTSAQKNPTAFYLCASSIYSRGAQHFGDGTRLSIL.

This chain connects TRBV19 to TRBJ1-5, with 7 bases that match TRBD1. The CDR3 totals 15 residues. V trimming: 5 bases; J trimming: 2 bases; junction bases outside the gene matches: 6. The germline V gene encodes CDR1 LNHDA and CDR2 SQIVND (reference sequence). The CDR3: CASSSPDRGNQPQHF. The CDR3 region has the DNA TGTGCCAGTAGTTCCCCCGACAGGGGCAATCAGCCCCAGCATTTT.

The chain combines TRBV11-2 with TRBJ2-4; D may correspond to TRBD1 or TRBD2 (6 bases each). V lost 0 bases to trimming and J lost 3 bases, with 9 bases between them. Germline V gene data show CDR1 as SGHAT and CDR2 as FQNNGV. This CDR3 is built from 15 residues. The CDR3 DNA follows: TGTGCCAGCAGCTTAGAGGGGGGCCGCAAAAACATTCAGTACTTC. Translation gives CASSLEGGRKNIQYF.

DNA for the CDR3: TGTGCCAGCAGCCCGGGGACAGGCACCGGGGAGCTGTTTTTT. It codes for CASSPGTGTGELFF. The J gene is TRBJ2-2, the V gene TRBV11-3, with TRBD1 matching 8 bases. V was pared by 5 bases and J by 4 bases, with 3 bases of the junction left unmatched. Germline V gene sequence: CDR1 SGHNT, CDR2 YENEEA. The length of the CDR3 is 14 residues.

J is TRBJ1-2 and V is TRBV5-4, with D perhaps matching TRBD1 (6 bases). The ends were cut back, 3 bases at V and 11 bases at J, with 17 bases in the middle. This CDR3 region has 13 residues. The germline V gene encodes CDR1 SGHNT and CDR2 YYREEE (reference sequence). The CDR3 DNA sequence: TGTGCCAGCAGCTCATCTTACGGACAGCCTTACACCTTC. Translation gives CASSSSYGQPYTF.

Turning to this clone: Sequence at one end of the junction differs from germline and may be a read error. The chain is built from TRBV9 and TRBJ1-3, with D perhaps TRBD1 (5 bases). The CDR3 sequence is 12 residues long. Germline values: CDR1 SGDLS, CDR2 YYNGEE. The CDR3 DNA is TGTGCCAGCAGCGGACTAACACCGGGACCTCTCTTT. This translates into CASSGLTPGPLF.

The V call is TRBV5-4, the J call TRBJ2-7; D remains unclear. This CDR3 contains 13 residues. Germline V gene data show CDR1 as SGHNT and CDR2 as YYREEE (reference sequence). V lost 0 bases and J lost 3, with 7 bases in between. The CDR3 protein is CASSLDRYYEQYF. The CDR3 nucleotides are TGTGCCAGCAGCTTGGACAGATACTACGAGCAGTACTTC.

A word on this clone: Other DNA sequences from this sample encode an identical CDR3 as well. The rearrangement joins TRBV3-1 (or the pseudogene TRBV3-2) to TRBJ2-7; D possibly uses TRBD1 or TRBD2 (5 bases each). V lost 3 bases and J lost 0, with 9 bases in between. CDR1 and CDR2 (germline): LGHDT, YNNKEL (reference sequence). This CDR3 has 14 residues. The CDR3 DNA reads as TGTGCCAGCAGCCAGGGTGGGGGCTCCTACGAGCAGTACTTC. Protein product: CASSQGGGSYEQYF.